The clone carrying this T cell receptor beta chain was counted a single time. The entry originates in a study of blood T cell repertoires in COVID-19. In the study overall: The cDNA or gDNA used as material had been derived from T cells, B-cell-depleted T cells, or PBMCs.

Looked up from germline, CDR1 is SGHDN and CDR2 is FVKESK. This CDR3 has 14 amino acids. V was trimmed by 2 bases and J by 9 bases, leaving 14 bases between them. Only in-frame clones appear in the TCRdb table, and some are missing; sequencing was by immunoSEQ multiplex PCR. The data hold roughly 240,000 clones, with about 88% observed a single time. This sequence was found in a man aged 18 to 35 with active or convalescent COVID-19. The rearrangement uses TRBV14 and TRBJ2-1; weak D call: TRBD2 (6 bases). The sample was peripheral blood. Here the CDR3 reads CASSQFAGTIEQFF. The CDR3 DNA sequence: TGTGCCAGCAGCCAATTTGCGGGGACCATTGAGCAGTTCTTC.